Sequencing of this T cell receptor beta chain was carried out in a study of cytomegalovirus exposure and HLA in healthy donors. The V and J ends lost 7 bases and 3 bases respectively, with 9 bases between them. CDR3 length: 12 amino acids. Germline V lookup: CDR1 MNHNY, CDR2 SVGAGI (reference sequence). Clones were read by immunoSEQ multiplex PCR, and TCRdb kept only the in-frame ones, dropping some. The sample records a few hundred thousand clones, 80% to 85% being singletons. This clone was seen only once. The clonotype comes from a woman in her 30s in good health and CMV-seropositive. Sequenced: PBMCs. This sequence joins TRBV6-6 and TRBJ1-2; the D gene is possibly TRBD1 (5 bases). CDR3 amino acids: CASKKQDYGYTF. In nucleotides, the CDR3 is TGTGCCAGCAAAAAACAGGACTATGGCTACACCTTC.